This TCR beta chain was found in a study of tumor-infiltrating lymphocytes in oesophageal squamous cell carcinoma. The CDR3 spans 13 residues. CDR1 is MNHEY, CDR2 SVGAGI, per germline. TCRdb re-analysed the PCR reads in MiXCR, keeping a single row per CDR3 protein. The table shows 15,000 to 20,000 distinct CDR3 sequences, with roughly 50% occurring only once. Material: normal esophageal tissue next to the tumor. V is TRBV6-5 and J is TRBJ1-1; either TRBD1 or TRBD2 may supply D (5 bases each). The J call may not be correct, given that the DNA end is closer to TRBJ2-2. The origin of this receptor is a female donor with esophageal squamous cell carcinoma. The CDR3 nucleotides read TGTGCCAGCTTTAGGCCAGGGAGACGGGAGCTGTTTTTT. Amino acid sequence: CASFRPGRRELFF.